Listed here is a single T cell receptor beta chain. Its antigen target is currently unknown. Base-call qualities are not available, and no considerably larger clone is one nucleotide away. These data are taken from a study of T cell changes during pregnancy in multiple sclerosis (dated by TCRdb to the late 2010s). For context, the study as a whole: The study looked at changes in the T cell repertoire across pregnancy in women with multiple sclerosis.

The library relied on the immunoSEQ multiplex PCR assay. This is the immuneACCESS table as TCRdb keeps it, with only in-frame sequences that have V and J called. A part of the clones is gone; compared with another copy, unresolved V genes explain less than half, and the rest is unexplained. For this sample there are about 32,000 clones; roughly 87% appear just once. The ten largest clonotypes hold 10% of the sample. The CDR3 measures 13 amino acids from cysteine to phenylalanine. Of all the DNA, just the CDR3 is kept, 39 bases in frame from base 1. CDR1 and CDR2 are read off the germline V gene (reference sequence) as MNHEY and SMNVEV. After removal of 3 bases from V and 4 bases from J, the junction retains 2 bases not matched to a gene.

This specimen consisted of CD8+ T cells from peripheral blood mononuclear cells, obtained in the second trimester of pregnancy. The chain is made from TRBV27 and TRBJ1-1, with TRBD1 matching 7 junction bases. The clonotype was recovered from a female donor with multiple sclerosis, enrolled in a pregnancy study. For the CDR3, the sequence is CASSLGTVTEAFF. The sequence in DNA is TGTGCCAGCAGTTTGGGGACAGTCACTGAAGCTTTCTTT.